This T cell receptor beta chain was found in a study of CD8+ T cells in alopecia areata. Study conclusions and caveats: Given one nonresponder, whether baseline CD8+ expansion relates to response remains uncertain.

With 6 bases removed from V and 0 bases from J, the gap between germline ends came to 18 bases. The CDR3 loop spans 15 amino acids. Germline V lookup: CDR1 SQVTM, CDR2 ANQGSEA. Reverse transcribed after extraction, RNA yielded cDNA as the sequencing template. Measured with immunoSEQ multiplex PCR; TCRdb has only the in-frame clones, and not every one. The sample contains around 150,000 clones, 55% to 75% of which appear only once. To note about this clone: Its antigen remains unknown.

Treatment noted: oral pan-JAK inhibitor, 5-10 mg twice daily. The chain carries TRBV29-1 and TRBJ2-7; D is tentatively TRBD1 or TRBD2 (6 bases each). The TCR was taken from a human donor with alopecia areata. This specimen consisted of CD4+ T cells sorted from blood, obtained at week 4, from a patient treated with tofacitinib. The CDR3 loop is CSVRTGGDSSYEQYF. The CDR3 coding sequence is TGCAGCGTGAGGACCGGGGGCGATAGCTCCTACGAGCAGTACTTC.